Below, 25 T cell receptor beta chains from the same sample are listed, as sequenced in a study of neurological immune-mediated disorders. TCRdb reprocessed the 5' RACE reads via MiXCR and lists one record per CDR3 protein. The data hold about 62,000 distinct CDR3 sequences, with around 5% observed a single time. The sequencing sample was made of PBMCs. These receptors were collected from a woman in her 50s with multiple sclerosis.

This clonotype was counted a few times. The CDR3 is CASRKRGVETQYF. In DNA, the CDR3 is TGTGCCAGCAGGAAGCGGGGGGTAGAGACCCAGTACTTC. The chain employs TRBV6-2 or TRBV6-3 and TRBJ2-5, with TRBD2 identical over 9 bases. The CDR3 is made up of 13 amino acids. Germline trimming cut 6 bases from V and 4 bases from J; bases unmatched to any gene: 3. The V gene's germline CDR1 is MNHEY and CDR2 SVGEGT.

This clonotype was recorded at least ten times. The J gene is TRBJ1-2, the V gene TRBV5-5, with 10 bases matching TRBD1. With V trimmed by 5 bases and J by 2 bases, 3 bases remained unmatched. CDR3 length: 14 amino acids. CDR1 and CDR2 (germline): SGHKS, YYEKEE (reference sequence). As DNA, the CDR3 is TGTGCCAGCAGGGGACAGGGGACAAACTATGGCTACACCTTC. Amino acid sequence: CASRGQGTNYGYTF. The full variable domain, completed using reference TRBV5-5 and TRBJ1-2, is DAGVTQSPTHLIKTRGQQVTLRCSPISGHKSVSWYQQVLGQGPQFIFQYYEKEERGRGNFPDRFSARQFPNYSSELNVNALLLGDSALYLCASRGQGTNYGYTFGSGTRLTVV.

This clonotype was observed many times. The chain recombines TRBV12-3 or TRBV12-4 with TRBJ1-5; TRBD1 matches 10 bases. The CDR3 contains 13 residues. V lost 5 bases and J lost 11; bases outside the gene matches: 6. The chain's CDR3 is CASSPDRGSSQHF. The CDR3 DNA is TGTGCCAGCAGTCCGGACAGGGGGTCGTCCCAGCATTTT.

This clonotype was seen repeatedly, ten times or more. The chain employs TRBV4-3 and TRBJ2-5; D unresolved. V lost 1 base and J 5 bases, leaving 11 bases between the germline ends. Germline V gene data show CDR1 as LGHNA and CDR2 as YSLEER. CDR3 size: 14 residues. CDR3 DNA sequence: TGCGCCAGCAGCCAAGCTTCCTCTGGGGAGACCCAGTACTTC. The encoded protein is CASSQASSGETQYF.

In this sample, this clonotype turned up many times. The chain couples TRBV20-1 to TRBJ2-1; possibly TRBD1 or TRBD2 for D (5 bases each). Germline lookup yields CDR1 DFQATT and CDR2 SNEGSKA (reference sequence). The length of the CDR3 is 14 residues. Trimming removed 3 bases at V and 5 bases at J, with 14 bases between. CDR3 loop: CSASGGPLDNEQFF. The DNA for the CDR3 is TGCAGTGCTAGTGGGGGACCCTTAGACAATGAGCAGTTCTTC.

This clonotype has at least ten counts. The chain couples TRBV5-1 to TRBJ1-1; 10 nucleotides line up with TRBD1. Germline V gene sequence: CDR1 SGHRS, CDR2 YFSETQ. Trimming at V came to 0 bases and at J to 4 bases, leaving 0 bases not matched to a gene. The CDR3 covers 14 residues. The CDR3 nucleotides are TGCGCCAGCAGCTTGGGGACAGGGGGCACTGAAGCTTTCTTT. Translating gives CASSLGTGGTEAFF.

This clonotype was counted many times. The rearrangement uses TRBV29-1 and TRBJ1-1; the D is unclear. The CDR3 has 13 amino acids. Trimming stripped 4 bases from V and 2 bases from J, with 11 bases between. Germline CDR1 and CDR2: SQVTM and ANQGSEA. For the CDR3, the DNA is TGCAGCGTTGTTTCCCAGCCAAACACTGAAGCTTTCTTT. Amino acids: CSVVSQPNTEAFF.

V is TRBV20-1 and J is TRBJ2-7; D is possibly TRBD2 (5 bases). The germline V gene encodes CDR1 DFQATT and CDR2 SNEGSKA (reference sequence). This CDR3 has 13 amino acids. V was shortened by 4 bases and J by 1 base, with 11 bases between the two germline ends. The CDR3 DNA reads as TGCAGTGCTACCCTATCGGGGTCCTACGAGCAGTACGTC. Residues: CSATLSGSYEQYV.

This clonotype was seen ten or more times. The V gene is TRBV6-5, the J gene TRBJ1-2; 7 nucleotides align to TRBD1. V shed 9 bases and J 7 bases; nucleotides not matched to a gene: 5. Germline V gene lookup returns CDR1 MNHEY and CDR2 SVGAGI. This CDR3 comprises 11 residues. The DNA for the CDR3 is TGTGCCAGTGAGGGGGCGTCTGGCTACACCTTC. Its protein product is CASEGASGYTF.

Ten or more counts support this clonotype. The chain is built from TRBV7-2 and TRBJ2-3, with D unclear. Trimming stripped 3 bases from V and 2 bases from J, with 3 bases between. CDR3 length: 12 residues. The germline gives CDR1 SGHTA, CDR2 FQGNSA. CDR3 loop: CASSFITDTQYF. CDR3 DNA: TGTGCCAGCAGCTTTATCACAGATACGCAGTATTTT.

This clonotype was counted at least ten times. The chain uses TRBV5-1 and TRBJ2-1; D unclear. The CDR3 is 13 amino acids. Trimming cost V 0 bases and J 6 bases, with 7 bases left between them. Germline V CDR1 and CDR2: SGHRS, YFSETQ. The CDR3 DNA follows: TGCGCCAGCAGCTTGGACGTAGGCAATGAGCAGTTCTTC. It yields the protein CASSLDVGNEQFF.

At least ten counts were recorded for this clonotype. J is TRBJ2-1 and V is TRBV12-3 or TRBV12-4, with 11 bases fitting TRBD1. J lost 6 bases, V lost 6 bases, and 7 bases had no gene match. CDR3 length: 15 residues. The CDR3: CASRAQGTGGNEQFF. The DNA of the CDR3 is TGTGCCAGCAGGGCCCAGGGGACAGGGGGCAATGAGCAGTTCTTC.

This clonotype was detected many times. The rearrangement joins TRBV5-1 to TRBJ2-2; TRBD1 matches at 9 bases. J gave up 6 bases and V 4 bases, and 7 bases lay outside the gene matches. The CDR3 has 15 amino acids. Germline V gene lookup returns CDR1 SGHRS and CDR2 YFSETQ. CDR3 region: CASSPWDRVAGELFF. DNA for the CDR3: TGCGCCAGCAGCCCATGGGACAGGGTGGCCGGGGAGCTGTTTTTT.

This clonotype was recorded many times. The rearrangement links TRBV11-2 to TRBJ2-3, with no clear D. This CDR3 contains 12 residues. The V end was cut by 3 bases, the J end by 4 bases, with 5 bases between. Germline CDR1 is SGHAT and CDR2 is FQNNGV. The CDR3 DNA is TGTGCCAGCAGCTTTTTTGCAGATACGCAGTATTTT. Its translation is CASSFFADTQYF.

This clonotype was detected many times. CDR3 in DNA: TGCGCCAGCAGCCCGAACGGGGGGGGCAACGGGGAGCTGTTTTTT. Its protein product is CASSPNGGGNGELFF. V usage is TRBV5-1 and J usage is TRBJ2-2, with 8 bases aligning to TRBD2. Germline CDR1 and CDR2: SGHRS and YFSETQ. The CDR3 has 15 amino acids. With 4 bases clipped from V and 7 bases from J, the junction kept 9 bases outside the gene matches.

This clonotype was found many times. The rearrangement joins TRBV5-1 to TRBJ2-7; 11 bases are a match to TRBD1. With 4 bases clipped from V and 1 base from J, the junction kept 4 bases outside the gene matches. The CDR3 covers 15 residues. Looked up from germline, CDR1 is SGHRS and CDR2 is YFSETQ. The CDR3 here is CASSQDRGQSYEQYF. The DNA for the CDR3 is TGCGCCAGCAGCCAGGACAGGGGGCAATCCTACGAGCAGTACTTC.

This clonotype was counted many times. This sequence joins TRBV20-1 and TRBJ2-5; D assignment may be TRBD1 or TRBD2 (6 bases each). The V gene's germline CDR1 is DFQATT and CDR2 SNEGSKA (reference sequence). The germline V and J ends were trimmed by 0 bases and 4 bases, with 9 bases remaining between them. The CDR3 length is 13 residues. CDR3 bases: TGCAGTGCTAGAGATTCGGGGGCAGAGACCCAGTACTTC. Translation gives CSARDSGAETQYF.

Note on this clonotype: A much bigger clone sits one base away, suggesting this may be a read error. The chain is built from TRBV5-1 and TRBJ1-2; tentative D call: TRBD1 (5 bases). The CDR3 is 12 residues long. The ends were cut back, 2 bases at V and 6 bases at J, with 8 bases in the middle. Germline V gene data show CDR1 as SGHRS and CDR2 as YFSETQ. In DNA, the CDR3 is TGCGCCAGCAGCTTAAAAGGGGATGGCTACACCTTC. This codes for CASSLKGDGYTF. The full variable domain, with the rest looked up from reference TRBV5-1 and TRBJ1-2, is KAGVTQTPRYLIKTRGQQVTLSCSPISGHRSVSWYQQTPGQGLQFLFEYFSETQRNKGNFPGRFSGRQFSNSRSEMNVSTLELGDSALYLCASSLKGDGYTFGSGTRLTVV.

Many counts were recorded for this clonotype. V is TRBV6-5 and J is TRBJ1-2; tentative D call: TRBD1 (6 bases). The CDR3 loop spans 14 amino acids. V lost 2 bases, J lost 2 bases, and 9 bases lay in between. Germline lookup yields CDR1 MNHEY and CDR2 SVGAGI. CDR3 bases: TGTGCCAGCAGTTACGATACAGGGAACTATGGCTACACCTTC. This codes for CASSYDTGNYGYTF.

This clonotype was detected a few times. At one end the junction does not follow the germline gene, possibly because of a read error. The rearrangement uses TRBV5-1 and TRBJ1-5; TRBD1 matches at 7 bases. Per the germline V gene, CDR1 is SGHRS and CDR2 is YFSETQ. There are 14 residues in the CDR3. The CDR3 spells CASSRDSGNQPQNF. DNA of the CDR3: TGCGCCAGCAGCAGGGACAGCGGAAATCAGCCCCAGAATTTT. Drawing the rest from reference TRBV5-1 and TRBJ1-5, the complete variable domain is KAGVTQTPRYLIKTRGQQVTLSCSPISGHRSVSWYQQTPGQGLQFLFEYFSETQRNKGNFPGRFSGRQFSNSRSEMNVSTLELGDSALYLCASSRDSGNQPQNFGDGTRLSIL.

Remarks on this clonotype: At one end, the junction sequence differs from germline, possibly due to a read error. The chain recombines TRBV7-9 with TRBJ1-6, with D unresolved. The germline V gene encodes CDR1 SEHNR and CDR2 FQNEAQ (reference sequence). CDR3 length: 14 residues. Written as DNA, the CDR3 is TGTGCCAGCAGCTTAGCCGGAGGCTCCGTACCCCTCAACTTT. The encoded protein is CASSLAGGSVPLNF.

This clonotype was recorded many times. The J gene is TRBJ2-3, the V gene TRBV6-5, with TRBD1 matching 7 bases. This CDR3 contains 13 residues. Germline CDR1 MNHEY, CDR2 SVGAGI. The ends lost 2 bases at V and 11 bases at J; junction bases unmatched: 7. The CDR3 loop is CASSYDGQAKQYF. The CDR3 coding sequence is TGTGCCAGCAGTTACGACGGACAGGCGAAGCAGTATTTT.

The table lists this clonotype with many counts. The rearrangement joins TRBV5-1 to TRBJ2-2; 7 bases align to TRBD1. Trimming removed 9 bases from V and 1 base from J; junction bases left unmatched: 3. This CDR3 is 13 amino acids long. Germline CDR1 and CDR2: SGHRS and YFSETQ. The CDR3 nucleotides read TGCGCCACGCGACAGGGGAACACCGGGGAGCTGTTTTTT. This translates into CATRQGNTGELFF.

This clonotype was seen at least ten times. In nucleotides, the CDR3 is TGTGCCAGCAGCTCCCGGGACAGGGGGAAAAAGACCCAGTACTTC. Amino acids: CASSSRDRGKKTQYF. V usage is TRBV7-9 and J usage is TRBJ2-5; 11 bases line up with TRBD1. The CDR3 covers 15 residues. Germline loops: CDR1 SEHNR, CDR2 FQNEAQ (reference sequence). V lost 4 bases to trimming and J lost 6 bases; unmatched junction nucleotides: 7. The full variable domain, rest sourced from reference TRBV7-9 and TRBJ2-5, is DTGVSQNPRHKITKRGQNVTFRCDPISEHNRLYWYRQTLGQGPEFLTYFQNEAQLEKSRLLSDRFSAERPKGSFSTLEIQRTEQGDSAMYLCASSSRDRGKKTQYFGPGTRLLVL.

This clonotype has a count of ten or more. This chain links TRBV20-1 with TRBJ2-5; TRBD1 agrees at 7 bases. Per germline, CDR1 DFQATT and CDR2 SNEGSKA (reference sequence). The CDR3 covers 13 residues. Germline trimming cut 5 bases from V and 3 bases from J; bases unmatched to any gene: 6. The CDR3 protein is CSARGTEKETQYF. Written as DNA, the CDR3 is TGCAGTGCTCGTGGGACAGAGAAAGAGACCCAGTACTTC.